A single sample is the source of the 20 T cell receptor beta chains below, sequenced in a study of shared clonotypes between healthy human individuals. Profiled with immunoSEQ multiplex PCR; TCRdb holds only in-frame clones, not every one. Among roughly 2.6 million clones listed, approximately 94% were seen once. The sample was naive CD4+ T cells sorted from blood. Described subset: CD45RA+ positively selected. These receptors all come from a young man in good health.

The CDR3 DNA reads TGCGCCAGCAGCTTGGGAGAACTAGCGGGGGATGGAGATACGCAGTATTTT. This codes for CASSLGELAGDGDTQYF. V is TRBV5-1 and J is TRBJ2-3; 11 bases align to TRBD2. Trimming at V came to 0 bases and at J to 5 bases, leaving 8 bases not matched to a gene. The CDR3 is 17 amino acids. The germline CDR1 and CDR2 sequences are SGHRS and YFSETQ.

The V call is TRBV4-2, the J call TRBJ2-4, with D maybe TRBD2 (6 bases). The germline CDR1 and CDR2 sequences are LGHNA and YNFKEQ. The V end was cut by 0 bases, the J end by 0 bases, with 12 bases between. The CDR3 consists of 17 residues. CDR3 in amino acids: CASSQDEVEGAKNIQYF. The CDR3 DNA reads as TGTGCCAGCAGCCAAGATGAGGTGGAGGGAGCCAAAAACATTCAGTACTTC.

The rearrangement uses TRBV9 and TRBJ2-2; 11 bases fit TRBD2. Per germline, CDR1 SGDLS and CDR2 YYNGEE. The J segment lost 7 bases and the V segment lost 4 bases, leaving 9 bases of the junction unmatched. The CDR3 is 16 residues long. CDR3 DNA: TGTGCCAGCAGCCCTCAGACTAGCGGGAATATCGGGGAGCTGTTTTTT. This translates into CASSPQTSGNIGELFF.

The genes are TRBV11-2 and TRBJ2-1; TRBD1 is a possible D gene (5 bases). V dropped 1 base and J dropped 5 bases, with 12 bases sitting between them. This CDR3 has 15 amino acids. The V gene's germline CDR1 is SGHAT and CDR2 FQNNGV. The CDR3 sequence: CASSLGRTTDNEQFF. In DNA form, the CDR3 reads TGTGCCAGCAGCTTAGGTCGGACAACCGACAATGAGCAGTTCTTC.

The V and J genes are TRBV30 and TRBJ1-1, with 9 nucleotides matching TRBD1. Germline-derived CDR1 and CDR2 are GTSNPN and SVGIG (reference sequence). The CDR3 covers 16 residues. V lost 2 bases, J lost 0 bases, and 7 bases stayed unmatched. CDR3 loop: CAWSPGQGGLNTEAFF. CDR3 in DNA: TGTGCCTGGAGTCCGGGACAGGGAGGTCTGAACACTGAAGCTTTCTTT.

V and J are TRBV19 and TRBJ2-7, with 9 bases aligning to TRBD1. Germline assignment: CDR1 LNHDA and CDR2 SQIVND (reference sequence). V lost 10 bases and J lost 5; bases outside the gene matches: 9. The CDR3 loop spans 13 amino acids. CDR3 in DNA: TGTGCCACCTCGGGACAGGGTGCCCACGAGCAGTACTTC. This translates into CATSGQGAHEQYF.

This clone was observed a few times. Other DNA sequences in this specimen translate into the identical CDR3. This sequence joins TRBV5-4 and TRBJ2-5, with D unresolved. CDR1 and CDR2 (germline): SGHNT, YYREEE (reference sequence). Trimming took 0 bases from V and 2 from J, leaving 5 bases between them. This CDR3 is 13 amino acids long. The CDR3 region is CASSLGGQETQYF. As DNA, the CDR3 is TGTGCCAGCAGCTTGGGGGGTCAAGAGACCCAGTACTTC.

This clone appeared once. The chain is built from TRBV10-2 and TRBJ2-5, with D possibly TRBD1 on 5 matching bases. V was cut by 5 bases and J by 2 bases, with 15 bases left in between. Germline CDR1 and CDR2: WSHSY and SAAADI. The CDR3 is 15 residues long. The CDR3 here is CASSRTTATQETQYF. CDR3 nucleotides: TGCGCCAGCAGTAGGACGACAGCTACTCAAGAGACCCAGTACTTC.

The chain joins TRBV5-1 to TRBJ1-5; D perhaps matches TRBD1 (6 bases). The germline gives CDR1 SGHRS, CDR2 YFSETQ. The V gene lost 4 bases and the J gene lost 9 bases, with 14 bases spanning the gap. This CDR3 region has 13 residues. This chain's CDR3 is CASSQTGTTPQHF. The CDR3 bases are TGCGCCAGCAGCCAGACAGGTACTACGCCCCAGCATTTT.

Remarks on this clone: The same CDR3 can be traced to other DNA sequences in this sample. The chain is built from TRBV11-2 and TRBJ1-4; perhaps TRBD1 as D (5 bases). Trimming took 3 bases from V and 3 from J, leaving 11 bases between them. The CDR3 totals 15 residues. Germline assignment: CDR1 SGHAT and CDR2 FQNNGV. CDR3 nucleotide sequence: TGTGCCAGCAGCTTGGTTGGGGGGTCTAATGAAAAACTGTTTTTT. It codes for CASSLVGGSNEKLFF.

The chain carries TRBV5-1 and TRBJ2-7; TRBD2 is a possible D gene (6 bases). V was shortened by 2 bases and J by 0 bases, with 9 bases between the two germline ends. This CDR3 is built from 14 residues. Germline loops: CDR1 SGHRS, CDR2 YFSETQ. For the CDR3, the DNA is TGCGCCAGCAGCTTTAATAGCGGCTCCTACGAGCAGTACTTC. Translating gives CASSFNSGSYEQYF.

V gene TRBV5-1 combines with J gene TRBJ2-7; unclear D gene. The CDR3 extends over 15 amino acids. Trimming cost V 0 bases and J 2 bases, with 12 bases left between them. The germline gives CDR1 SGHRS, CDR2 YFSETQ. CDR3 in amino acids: CASSLDLTSAYEQYF. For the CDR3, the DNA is TGCGCCAGCAGCTTGGATCTGACAAGCGCCTACGAGCAGTACTTC.

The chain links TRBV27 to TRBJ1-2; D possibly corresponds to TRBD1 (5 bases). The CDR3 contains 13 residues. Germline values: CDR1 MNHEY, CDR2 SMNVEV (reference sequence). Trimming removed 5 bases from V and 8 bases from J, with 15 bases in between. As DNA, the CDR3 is TGTGCCAGCAGTCCCGTCCCCTCAGGGGGCTACACCTTC. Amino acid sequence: CASSPVPSGGYTF.

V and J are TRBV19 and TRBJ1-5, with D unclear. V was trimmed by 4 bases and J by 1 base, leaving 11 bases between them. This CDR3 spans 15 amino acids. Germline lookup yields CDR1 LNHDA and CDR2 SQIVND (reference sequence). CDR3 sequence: CASSTTAGSNQPQHF. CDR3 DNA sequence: TGTGCCAGTAGTACAACTGCGGGGAGCAATCAGCCCCAGCATTTT. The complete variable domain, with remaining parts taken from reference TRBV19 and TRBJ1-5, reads DGGITQSPKYLFRKEGQNVTLSCEQNLNHDAMYWYRQDPGQGLRLIYYSQIVNDFQKGDIAEGYSVSREKKESFPLTVTSAQKNPTAFYLCASSTTAGSNQPQHFGDGTRLSIL.

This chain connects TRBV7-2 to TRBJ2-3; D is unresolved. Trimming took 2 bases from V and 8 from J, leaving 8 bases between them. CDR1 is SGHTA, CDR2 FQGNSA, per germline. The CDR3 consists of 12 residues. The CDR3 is CASSLYWGTQYF. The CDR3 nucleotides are TGTGCCAGCAGCTTATACTGGGGTACGCAGTATTTT.

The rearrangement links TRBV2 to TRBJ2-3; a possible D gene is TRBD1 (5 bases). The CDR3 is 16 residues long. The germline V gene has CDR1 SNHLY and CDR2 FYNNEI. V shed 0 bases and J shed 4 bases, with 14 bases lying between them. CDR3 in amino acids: CASSEARGIWADTQYF. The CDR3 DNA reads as TGTGCCAGCAGTGAAGCAAGGGGTATCTGGGCAGATACGCAGTATTTT.

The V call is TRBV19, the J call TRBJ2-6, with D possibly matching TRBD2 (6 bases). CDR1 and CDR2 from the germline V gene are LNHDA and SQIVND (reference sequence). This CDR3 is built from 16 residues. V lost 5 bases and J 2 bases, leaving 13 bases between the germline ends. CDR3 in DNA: TGTGCCAGTAGTGCCCGTACGGGAGCTGGGGCCAACGTCCTGACTTTC. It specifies CASSARTGAGANVLTF. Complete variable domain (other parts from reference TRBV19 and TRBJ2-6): DGGITQSPKYLFRKEGQNVTLSCEQNLNHDAMYWYRQDPGQGLRLIYYSQIVNDFQKGDIAEGYSVSREKKESFPLTVTSAQKNPTAFYLCASSARTGAGANVLTFGAGSRLTVL.

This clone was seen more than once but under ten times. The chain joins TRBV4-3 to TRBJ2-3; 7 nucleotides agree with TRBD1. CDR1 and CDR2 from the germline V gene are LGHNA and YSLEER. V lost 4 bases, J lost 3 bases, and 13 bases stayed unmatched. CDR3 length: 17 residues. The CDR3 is CASSPWGQLEGTDTQYF. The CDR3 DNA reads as TGCGCCAGCAGCCCATGGGGACAGCTAGAAGGAACAGATACGCAGTATTTT.

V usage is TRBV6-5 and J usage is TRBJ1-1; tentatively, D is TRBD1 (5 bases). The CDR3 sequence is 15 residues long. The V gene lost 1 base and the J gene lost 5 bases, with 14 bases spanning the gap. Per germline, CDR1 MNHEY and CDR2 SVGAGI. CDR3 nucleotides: TGTGCCAGCAGTTACTTTTCAGCCGGGGGGACTGAAGCTTTCTTT. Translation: CASSYFSAGGTEAFF.

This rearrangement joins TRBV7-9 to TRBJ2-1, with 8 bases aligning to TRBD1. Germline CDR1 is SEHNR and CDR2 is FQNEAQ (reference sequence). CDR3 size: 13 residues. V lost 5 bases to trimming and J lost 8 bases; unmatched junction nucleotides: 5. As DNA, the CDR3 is TGTGCCAGCAGCCGACAGGGGCTAGATGAGCAGTTCTTC. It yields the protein CASSRQGLDEQFF.